Below, 20 T cell receptor beta chains from the same sample are listed, as sequenced in a study of regulatory T cells in long-lasting Graves disease. Time point reported: newly diagnosed GD, antithyroid drugs for less than 3 months. After RNA was extracted from PBMCs, the TCR library was made from it. Construction of the TCR beta libraries employed iRepertoire HTBI primers in conjunction with Arm-PCR of CDR3 regions. One entry per CDR3 protein, called by TCRdb with MiXCR from the multiplex PCR reads. Of 550,000 or so distinct CDR3 sequences listed, more than 10% are singletons. This sample also belongs to another study, concerning T cells in Graves' hyperthyroidism and ophthalmopathy.

The specimen was peripheral blood mononuclear cells (PBMCs), collected at new diagnosis, from a patient treated with antithyroid drugs. These receptors originate from a woman aged 25 to 39 with Graves disease.

This clonotype has at least ten counts. This rearrangement joins TRBV10-3 to TRBJ1-1, with D hard to call. Germline V gives CDR1 ENHRY, CDR2 SYGVKD. The V and J ends lost 10 bases and 1 base respectively, with 7 bases between them. CDR3 length: 11 residues. CDR3 in amino acids: CATKENTEAFF. DNA for the CDR3: TGTGCCACCAAAGAGAACACTGAAGCTTTCTTT.

This clonotype was detected many times. The CDR3 loop is CASEREGPNTGELFF. CDR3 bases: TGTGCCAGCGAGCGGGAGGGCCCAAACACCGGGGAGCTGTTTTTT. The chain joins TRBV6-1 to TRBJ2-2; TRBD2 matches at 10 bases. The germline V gene has CDR1 MNHNS and CDR2 SASEGT. CDR3 length: 15 residues. With V trimmed by 8 bases and J by 2 bases, 5 bases remained unmatched.

This clonotype was counted between two and nine times. CDR3 protein: CASSPLTGGSNQPQHF. The CDR3 DNA reads as TGTGCCAGTAGTCCCCTGACAGGGGGAAGCAATCAGCCCCAGCATTTT. This sequence joins TRBV19 and TRBJ1-5, with 9 bases identical to TRBD1. The CDR3 totals 16 residues. Germline-derived CDR1 and CDR2 are LNHDA and SQIVND (reference sequence). V was pared by 5 bases and J by 1 base, with 6 bases of the junction left unmatched. The full variable domain, completed using reference TRBV19 and TRBJ1-5, is DGGITQSPKYLFRKEGQNVTLSCEQNLNHDAMYWYRQDPGQGLRLIYYSQIVNDFQKGDIAEGYSVSREKKESFPLTVTSAQKNPTAFYLCASSPLTGGSNQPQHFGDGTRLSIL.

This clonotype was picked up many times. The gene calls are TRBV20-1 and TRBJ1-5; D is possibly TRBD1 (5 bases). This CDR3 contains 13 residues. The V end lost 6 bases, the J end lost 1 base, and 10 bases lay between the germline ends. Germline loops: CDR1 DFQATT, CDR2 SNEGSKA (reference sequence). CDR3: CSAKRDSNQPQHF. CDR3 DNA sequence: TGCAGTGCCAAACGGGACAGCAATCAGCCCCAGCATTTT.

The rearrangement joins TRBV27 to TRBJ2-2; D call uncertain. The V end was cut by 0 bases, the J end by 7 bases, with 6 bases between. Germline CDR1 reads MNHEY; CDR2 reads SMNVEV (reference sequence). There are 13 residues in the CDR3. CDR3 in amino acids: CASSLSGLGELFF. In nucleotides, the CDR3 is TGTGCCAGCAGTTTATCAGGGCTCGGGGAGCTGTTTTTT.

This clonotype showed up just a few times. The chain links TRBV27 to TRBJ2-3; D may be TRBD2 (6 bases). The V end was cut by 4 bases, the J end by 3 bases, with 14 bases between. Germline CDR1 MNHEY, CDR2 SMNVEV (reference sequence). This CDR3 has 15 amino acids. This CDR3 is CASSSRGLLTDTQYF. The CDR3 bases are TGTGCCAGCAGTTCCCGGGGACTTTTAACAGATACGCAGTATTTT.

At least ten counts were recorded for this clonotype. The chain recombines TRBV12-5 with TRBJ1-1; D not resolved. Germline V gene sequence: CDR1 LGHNT, CDR2 FRNRAP. V was trimmed by 1 base and J by 2 bases, leaving 14 bases between them. This CDR3 is 16 amino acids long. This CDR3 reads CASGLGWGGENTEAFF. As DNA, the CDR3 is TGTGCTAGTGGTTTGGGTTGGGGTGGGGAAAACACTGAAGCTTTCTTT.

This clonotype has at least ten counts. The chain is built from TRBV2 and TRBJ2-6, with 8 bases matching TRBD1. CDR1 and CDR2 (germline): SNHLY, FYNNEI. The CDR3 has 15 residues. Trimming took 7 bases from V and 2 from J; bases not matched to a gene: 4. In DNA, the CDR3 is TGTGCCAGCAACCCGACAGGGGCTGGGGCCAACGTCCTGACTTTC. Its protein product is CASNPTGAGANVLTF.

This clonotype was detected many times. V is TRBV29-1 and J is TRBJ1-1; D gene unclear. CDR3 length: 15 residues. Per the germline V gene, CDR1 is SQVTM and CDR2 is ANQGSEA. The V end was cut by 1 base, the J end by 0 bases, with 12 bases between. CDR3 DNA: TGCAGCGTTGAAGGTACCGACGATATGAACACTGAAGCTTTCTTT. Its translation is CSVEGTDDMNTEAFF.

The chain links TRBV19 to TRBJ2-2; D might be TRBD2 (6 bases). CDR3 length: 13 amino acids. Trimming stripped 6 bases from V and 4 bases from J, with 9 bases between. Germline loops: CDR1 LNHDA, CDR2 SQIVND (reference sequence). The CDR3 DNA follows: TGTGCCAGTAGAGGGAGGCCCACCGGGGAGCTGTTTTTT. This codes for CASRGRPTGELFF.

This clonotype was detected ten times or more. J is TRBJ1-3 and V is TRBV25-1; maybe TRBD1 (6 bases). CDR3 length equals 18 residues. The ends were cut back, 5 bases at V and 2 bases at J, with 22 bases in the middle. CDR1 and CDR2 (germline): MGHDK, SYGVNS. The CDR3 nucleotides are TGTGCCAGCAGTACCCAGGGGATTCTTGGTCCACCTGGAAACACCATATATTTT. As protein: CASSTQGILGPPGNTIYF.

This clonotype has at least ten counts. The chain uses TRBV6-1 and TRBJ1-2; 8 positions agree with TRBD1. CDR1 and CDR2 from the germline V gene are MNHNS and SASEGT. V lost 8 bases and J lost 2; bases outside the gene matches: 16. CDR3 length: 17 amino acids. The CDR3 bases are TGTGCCAGCTCTTCAGGGGCAGGGGGCCTCAGGAACTATGGCTACACCTTC. It specifies CASSSGAGGLRNYGYTF.

This clonotype was observed many times. The rearrangement joins TRBV18 to TRBJ2-7; TRBD1 is a possible D gene (5 bases). CDR3 length: 14 amino acids. Germline CDR1 and CDR2: KGHSH and LQKENI. Trimming shortened V by 1 base and J by 9 bases, and 16 bases separated the two germline ends. The CDR3 coding sequence is TGTGCCAGCTCACCACAGGAGTTCAGGGTTGCGCAGTACTTC. This codes for CASSPQEFRVAQYF. Variable domain in full (rest from reference TRBV18 and TRBJ2-7): NAGVMQNPRHLVRRRGQEARLRCSPMKGHSHVYWYRQLPEEGLKFMVYLQKENIIDESGMPKERFSAEFPKEGPSILRIQQVVRGDSAAYFCASSPQEFRVAQYFGPGTRLTVT.

Only a few counts were recorded for this clonotype. The V call is TRBV18, the J call TRBJ2-2; D assignment may be TRBD1 or TRBD2 (5 bases each). This CDR3 spans 16 amino acids. V was cut by 6 bases and J by 1 base, with 15 bases left in between. CDR1 and CDR2 from the germline V gene are KGHSH and LQKENI. CDR3 in amino acids: CASSLGTGENTGELFF. The CDR3 DNA reads as TGTGCCAGCTCCCTCGGGACGGGCGAGAACACCGGGGAGCTGTTTTTT.

This clonotype has at least ten counts. This chain uses TRBV7-2 with TRBJ2-3, with D possibly TRBD1 on 7 matching bases. There are 16 residues in the CDR3. From germline, CDR1 is SGHTA and CDR2 FQGNSA. V lost 5 bases to trimming and J lost 7 bases, with 22 bases between them. CDR3 protein: CASSPQGGLATYTQYF. The CDR3 region has the DNA TGTGCCAGCAGCCCGCAGGGGGGTCTCGCAACTTATACGCAGTATTTT. Complete variable domain (other parts from reference TRBV7-2 and TRBJ2-3): GAGVSQSPSNKVTEKGKDVELRCDPISGHTALYWYRQSLGQGLEFLIYFQGNSAPDKSGLPSDRFSAERTGGSVSTLTIQRTQQEDSAVYLCASSPQGGLATYTQYFGPGTRLTVL.

This clonotype appeared a few times. The V call is TRBV4-2, the J call TRBJ1-5; D gene unclear. Germline values: CDR1 LGHNA, CDR2 YNFKEQ. The CDR3 spans 15 residues. Trimming took 0 bases from V and 0 from J, leaving 6 bases between them. The CDR3 spells CASSQERYSNQPQHF. The CDR3 nucleotides read TGTGCCAGCAGCCAAGAACGGTATAGCAATCAGCCCCAGCATTTT.

There are many counts of this clonotype. This chain joins TRBV6-2 or TRBV6-3 and TRBJ2-1; 8 nucleotides match TRBD1. V shed 7 bases, J shed 10 bases, and the junction held 15 bases outside the gene matches. The CDR3 totals 15 residues. Looked up from germline, CDR1 is MNHEY and CDR2 is SVGEGT. The CDR3 DNA is TGTGCCAGCACCCCTATGGACAGGGACTTAGGGGAGCAGTTCTTC. Translation: CASTPMDRDLGEQFF.

The chain combines TRBV11-3 with TRBJ1-2, with D possibly matching TRBD1 (5 bases). The germline CDR1 and CDR2 sequences are SGHNT and YENEEA. This CDR3 contains 14 residues. V lost 6 bases and J lost 1, with 12 bases in between. The CDR3 spells CASRTLDSNYGYTF. The CDR3 region has the DNA TGTGCCAGCAGGACCCTAGACAGTAACTATGGCTACACCTTC. The full variable domain, rest sourced from reference TRBV11-3 and TRBJ1-2, is EAGVVQSPRYKIIEKKQPVAFWCNPISGHNTLYWYLQNLGQGPELLIRYENEEAVDDSQLPKDRFSAERLKGVDSTLKIQPAELGDSAVYLCASRTLDSNYGYTFGSGTRLTVV.

This clonotype has a count of ten or more. This chain connects TRBV20-1 to TRBJ2-7; D perhaps matches TRBD2 (7 bases). The CDR3 is 14 amino acids. Looked up from germline, CDR1 is DFQATT and CDR2 is SNEGSKA (reference sequence). V was cut by 3 bases and J by 4 bases, with 16 bases left in between. The CDR3, as DNA: TGCAGTGCTAGGTGGGGGGGCAGGGAGTACGAGCAGTACTTC. It is translated as CSARWGGREYEQYF.

This clonotype was observed many times. The chain couples TRBV10-3 to TRBJ1-2; no clear D gene. The CDR3 covers 13 residues. V was pared by 5 bases and J by 8 bases, with 15 bases between. CDR1 and CDR2 from the germline V gene are ENHRY and SYGVKD. Here the CDR3 DNA reads TGTGCCATCAGTCAGGAAGCCGCCAGGGGCTACACCTTC. It encodes CAISQEAARGYTF.